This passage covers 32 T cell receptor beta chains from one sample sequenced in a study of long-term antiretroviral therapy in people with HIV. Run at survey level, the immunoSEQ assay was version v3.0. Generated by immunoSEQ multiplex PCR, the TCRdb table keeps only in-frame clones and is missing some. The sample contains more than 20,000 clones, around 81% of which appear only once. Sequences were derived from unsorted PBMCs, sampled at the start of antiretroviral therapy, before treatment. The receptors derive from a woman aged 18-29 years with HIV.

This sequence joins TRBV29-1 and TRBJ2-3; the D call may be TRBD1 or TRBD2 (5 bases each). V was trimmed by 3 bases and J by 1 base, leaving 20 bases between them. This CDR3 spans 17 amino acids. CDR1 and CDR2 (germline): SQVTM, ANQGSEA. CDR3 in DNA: TGCAGCGTTGATTGGCTGGGGTTGGGGGATGGCACAGATACGCAGTATTTT. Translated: CSVDWLGLGDGTDTQYF.

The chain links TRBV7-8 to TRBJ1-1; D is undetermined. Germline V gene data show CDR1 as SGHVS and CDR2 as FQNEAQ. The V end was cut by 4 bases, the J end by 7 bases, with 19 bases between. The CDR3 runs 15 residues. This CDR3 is CASSSSHGGLGEAFF. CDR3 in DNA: TGTGCCAGCAGCTCTTCCCATGGAGGGCTCGGTGAAGCTTTCTTT.

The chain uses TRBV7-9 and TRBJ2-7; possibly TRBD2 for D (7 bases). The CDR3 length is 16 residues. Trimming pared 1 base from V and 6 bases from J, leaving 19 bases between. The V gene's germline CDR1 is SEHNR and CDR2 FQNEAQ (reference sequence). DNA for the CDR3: TGTGCCAGCAGCTTAGAGGGGGGGACTGCGGCTGGCGAGCAGTACTTC. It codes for CASSLEGGTAAGEQYF.

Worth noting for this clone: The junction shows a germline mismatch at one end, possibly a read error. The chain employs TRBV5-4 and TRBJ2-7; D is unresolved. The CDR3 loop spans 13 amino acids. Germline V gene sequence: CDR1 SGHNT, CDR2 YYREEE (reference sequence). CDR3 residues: CASSQRTGREQYF. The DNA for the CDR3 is TGCGCCAGCAGCCAAAGAACGGGTCGCGAGCAGTACTTC.

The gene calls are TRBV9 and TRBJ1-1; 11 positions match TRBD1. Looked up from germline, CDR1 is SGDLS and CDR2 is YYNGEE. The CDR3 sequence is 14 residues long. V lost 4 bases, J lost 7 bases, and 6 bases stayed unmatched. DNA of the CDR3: TGTGCCAGCAGCTATAGGGACAGGGGGTTTGAAGCTTTCTTT. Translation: CASSYRDRGFEAFF.

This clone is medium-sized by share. Here the CDR3 DNA reads TGTGCCAGCAGCCTAAGAACCCTTTCGGACAGGGGAGCTTTCTTT. Its protein product is CASSLRTLSDRGAFF. The chain links TRBV28 to TRBJ1-1; TRBD1 matches at 9 bases. The CDR3 has 15 residues. With 6 bases clipped from V and 10 bases from J, the junction kept 15 bases outside the gene matches. Germline V gene data show CDR1 as MDHEN and CDR2 as SYDVKM.

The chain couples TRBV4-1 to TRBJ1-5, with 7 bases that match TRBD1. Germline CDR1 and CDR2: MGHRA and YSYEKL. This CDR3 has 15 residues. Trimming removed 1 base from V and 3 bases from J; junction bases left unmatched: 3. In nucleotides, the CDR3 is TGCGCCAGCAGCCAAGGACAGGGAGACAATCAGCCCCAGCATTTT. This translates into CASSQGQGDNQPQHF.

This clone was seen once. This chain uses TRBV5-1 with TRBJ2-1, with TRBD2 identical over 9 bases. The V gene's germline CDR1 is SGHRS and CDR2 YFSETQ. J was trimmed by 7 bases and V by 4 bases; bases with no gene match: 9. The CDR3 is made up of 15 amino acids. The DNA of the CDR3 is TGCGCCAGCAGCCCTGGGGGGACTAGCTCAAATGAGCAGTTCTTC. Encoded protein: CASSPGGTSSNEQFF.

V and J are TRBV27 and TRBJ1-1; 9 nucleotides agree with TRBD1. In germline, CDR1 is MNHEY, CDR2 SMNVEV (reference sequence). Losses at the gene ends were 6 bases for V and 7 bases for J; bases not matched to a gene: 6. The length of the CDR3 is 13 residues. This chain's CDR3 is CASRRDREFEAFF. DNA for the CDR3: TGTGCCAGCAGAAGGGACAGGGAGTTTGAAGCTTTCTTT.

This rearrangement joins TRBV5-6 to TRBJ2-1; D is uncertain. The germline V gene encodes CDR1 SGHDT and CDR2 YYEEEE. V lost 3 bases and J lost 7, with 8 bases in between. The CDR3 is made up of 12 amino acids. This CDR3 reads CASSSTRNEQFF. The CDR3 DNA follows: TGTGCCAGCAGCTCAACAAGGAATGAGCAGTTCTTC.

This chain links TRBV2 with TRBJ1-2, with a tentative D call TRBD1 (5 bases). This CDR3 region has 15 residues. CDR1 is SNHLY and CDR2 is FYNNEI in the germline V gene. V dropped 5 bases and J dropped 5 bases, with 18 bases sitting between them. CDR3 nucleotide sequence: TGTGCCAGCAGTCCGGGACGGACCACCCCATATGGCTACACCTTC. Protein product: CASSPGRTTPYGYTF. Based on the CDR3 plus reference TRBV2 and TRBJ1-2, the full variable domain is EPEVTQTPSHQVTQMGQEVILRCVPISNHLYFYWYRQILGQKVEFLVSFYNNEISEKSEIFDDQFSVERPDGSNFTLKIRSTKLEDSAMYFCASSPGRTTPYGYTFGSGTRLTVV.

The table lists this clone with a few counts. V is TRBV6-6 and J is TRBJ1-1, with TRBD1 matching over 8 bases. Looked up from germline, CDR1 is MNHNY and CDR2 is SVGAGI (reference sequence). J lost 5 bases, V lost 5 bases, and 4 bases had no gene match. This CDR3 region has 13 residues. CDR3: CASSGQGKTEAFF. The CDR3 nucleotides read TGTGCCAGCAGTGGACAGGGTAAGACTGAAGCTTTCTTT.

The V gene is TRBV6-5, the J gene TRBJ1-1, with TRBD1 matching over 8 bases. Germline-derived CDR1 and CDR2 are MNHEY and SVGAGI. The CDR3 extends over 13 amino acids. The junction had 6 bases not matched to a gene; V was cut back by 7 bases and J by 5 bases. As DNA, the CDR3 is TGTGCCAGCAACATACAGGGGGGAACTGAAGCTTTCTTT. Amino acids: CASNIQGGTEAFF.

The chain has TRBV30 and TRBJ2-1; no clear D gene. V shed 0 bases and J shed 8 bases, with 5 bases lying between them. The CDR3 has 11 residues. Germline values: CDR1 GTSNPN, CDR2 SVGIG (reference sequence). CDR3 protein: CAWSVIYEQFF. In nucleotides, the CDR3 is TGTGCCTGGAGTGTCATTTATGAGCAGTTCTTC.

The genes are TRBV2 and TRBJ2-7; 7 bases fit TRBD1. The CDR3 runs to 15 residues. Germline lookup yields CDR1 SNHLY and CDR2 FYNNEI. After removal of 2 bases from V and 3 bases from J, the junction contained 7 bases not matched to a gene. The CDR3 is CASSEWTGTNYEQYF. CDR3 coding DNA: TGTGCCAGCAGTGAATGGACAGGTACGAACTACGAGCAGTACTTC.

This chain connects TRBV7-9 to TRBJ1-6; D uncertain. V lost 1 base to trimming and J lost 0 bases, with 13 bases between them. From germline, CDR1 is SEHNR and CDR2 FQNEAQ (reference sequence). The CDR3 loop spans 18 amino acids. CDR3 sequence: CASSLVRATDSYNSPLHF. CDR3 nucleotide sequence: TGTGCCAGCAGCTTAGTCCGGGCCACAGACTCCTATAATTCACCCCTCCACTTT.

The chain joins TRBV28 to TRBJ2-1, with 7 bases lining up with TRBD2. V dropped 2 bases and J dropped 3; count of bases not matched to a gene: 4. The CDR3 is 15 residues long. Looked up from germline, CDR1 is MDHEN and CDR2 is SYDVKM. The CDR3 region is CASSLQLAVYNEQFF. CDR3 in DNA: TGTGCCAGCAGTTTACAGCTAGCGGTCTACAATGAGCAGTTCTTC.

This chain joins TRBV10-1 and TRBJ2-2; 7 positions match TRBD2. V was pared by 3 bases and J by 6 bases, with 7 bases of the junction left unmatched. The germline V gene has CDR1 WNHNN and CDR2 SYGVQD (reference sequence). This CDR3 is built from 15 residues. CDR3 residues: CASSDRGERAGELFF. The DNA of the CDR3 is TGCGCCAGCAGTGATCGGGGGGAGCGTGCCGGGGAGCTGTTTTTT.

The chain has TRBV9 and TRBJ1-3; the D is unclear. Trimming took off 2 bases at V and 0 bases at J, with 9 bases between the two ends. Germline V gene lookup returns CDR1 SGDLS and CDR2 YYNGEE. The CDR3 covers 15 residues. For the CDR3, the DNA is TGTGCCAGCAGCGTCGACGGTGGCTCTGGAAACACCATATATTTT. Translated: CASSVDGGSGNTIYF.

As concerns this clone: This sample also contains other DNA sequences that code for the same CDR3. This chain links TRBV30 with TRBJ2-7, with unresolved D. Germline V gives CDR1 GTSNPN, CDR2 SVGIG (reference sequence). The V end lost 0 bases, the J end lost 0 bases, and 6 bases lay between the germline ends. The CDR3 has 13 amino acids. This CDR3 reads CAWSVSLSYEQYF. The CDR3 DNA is TGTGCCTGGAGTGTATCTCTCTCCTACGAGCAGTACTTC.

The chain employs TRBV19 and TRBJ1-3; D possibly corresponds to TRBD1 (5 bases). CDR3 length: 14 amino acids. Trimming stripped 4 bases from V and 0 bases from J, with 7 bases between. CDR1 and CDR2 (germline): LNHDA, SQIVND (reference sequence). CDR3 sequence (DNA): TGTGCCAGTAGTACAGGGCCCTCTGGAAACACCATATATTTT. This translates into CASSTGPSGNTIYF. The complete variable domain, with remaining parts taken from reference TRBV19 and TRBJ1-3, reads DGGITQSPKYLFRKEGQNVTLSCEQNLNHDAMYWYRQDPGQGLRLIYYSQIVNDFQKGDIAEGYSVSREKKESFPLTVTSAQKNPTAFYLCASSTGPSGNTIYFGEGSWLTVV.

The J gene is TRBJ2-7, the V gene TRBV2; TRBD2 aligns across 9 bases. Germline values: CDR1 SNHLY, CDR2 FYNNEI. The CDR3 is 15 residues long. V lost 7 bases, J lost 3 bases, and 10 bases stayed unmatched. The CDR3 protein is CASKRVLAGNYEQYF. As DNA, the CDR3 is TGTGCCAGCAAGAGGGTGCTAGCGGGAAACTACGAGCAGTACTTC.

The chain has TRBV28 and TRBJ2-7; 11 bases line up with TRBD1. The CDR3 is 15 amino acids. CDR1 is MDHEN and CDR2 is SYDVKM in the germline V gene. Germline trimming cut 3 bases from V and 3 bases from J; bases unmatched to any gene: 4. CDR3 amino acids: CASSFRDRGGYEQYF. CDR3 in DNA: TGTGCCAGCAGTTTTAGGGACAGGGGGGGCTACGAGCAGTACTTC.

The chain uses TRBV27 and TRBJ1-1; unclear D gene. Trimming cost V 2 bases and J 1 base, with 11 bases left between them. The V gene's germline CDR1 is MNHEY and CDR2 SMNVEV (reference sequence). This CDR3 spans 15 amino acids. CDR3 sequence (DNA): TGTGCCAGCAGTTTACTGGCAGCGTGGAACACTGAAGCTTTCTTT. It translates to CASSLLAAWNTEAFF.

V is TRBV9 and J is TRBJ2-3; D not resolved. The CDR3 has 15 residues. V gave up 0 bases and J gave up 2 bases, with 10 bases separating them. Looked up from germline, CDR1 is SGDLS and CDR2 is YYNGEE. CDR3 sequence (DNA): TGTGCCAGCAGCGTAGAATGGATTGCCACAGATACGCAGTATTTT. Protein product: CASSVEWIATDTQYF.

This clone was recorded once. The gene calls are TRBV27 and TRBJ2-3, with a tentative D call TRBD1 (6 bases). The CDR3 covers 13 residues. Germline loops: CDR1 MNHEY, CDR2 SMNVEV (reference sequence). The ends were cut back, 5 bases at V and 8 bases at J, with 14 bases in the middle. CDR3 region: CASSPGLGGTQYF. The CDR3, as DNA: TGTGCCAGCAGTCCCGGTCTAGGGGGTACGCAGTATTTT.

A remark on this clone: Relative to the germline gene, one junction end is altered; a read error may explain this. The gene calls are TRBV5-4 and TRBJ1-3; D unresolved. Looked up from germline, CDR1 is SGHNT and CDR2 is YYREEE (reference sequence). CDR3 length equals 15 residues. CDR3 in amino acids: CASSLDGNSGNTIYF. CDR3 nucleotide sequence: TGCGCCAGCAGCCTGGACGGTAACTCTGGAAACACCATATATTTT.

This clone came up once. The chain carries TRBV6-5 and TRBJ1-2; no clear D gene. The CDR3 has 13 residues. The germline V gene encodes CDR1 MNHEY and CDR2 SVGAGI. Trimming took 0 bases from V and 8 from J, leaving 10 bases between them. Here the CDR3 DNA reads TGTGCCAGCAGTTACTCGACGCAGGCGGGCTACACCTTC. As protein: CASSYSTQAGYTF.

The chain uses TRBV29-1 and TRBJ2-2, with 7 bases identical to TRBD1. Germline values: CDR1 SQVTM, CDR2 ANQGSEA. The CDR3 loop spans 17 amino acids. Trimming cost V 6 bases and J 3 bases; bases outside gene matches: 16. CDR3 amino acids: CSVRRQGSSTDTGELFF. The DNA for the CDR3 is TGCAGCGTCCGAAGACAGGGATCATCAACTGACACCGGGGAGCTGTTTTTT.

In DNA, the CDR3 is TGCGCCAGCAGCTTGGTTGGCCTGAGTCAAGAGACCCAGTACTTC. Protein product: CASSLVGLSQETQYF. The V gene is TRBV5-1, the J gene TRBJ2-5; D remains ambiguous. There are 15 residues in the CDR3. The germline V gene has CDR1 SGHRS and CDR2 YFSETQ. V lost 0 bases to trimming and J lost 2 bases, with 11 bases between them.

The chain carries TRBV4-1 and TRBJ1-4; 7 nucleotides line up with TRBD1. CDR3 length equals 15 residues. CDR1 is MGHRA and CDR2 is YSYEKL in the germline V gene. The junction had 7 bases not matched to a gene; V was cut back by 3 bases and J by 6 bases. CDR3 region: CASSHGGTVYEKLFF. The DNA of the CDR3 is TGCGCCAGCAGCCATGGGGGGACAGTATATGAAAAACTGTTTTTT.

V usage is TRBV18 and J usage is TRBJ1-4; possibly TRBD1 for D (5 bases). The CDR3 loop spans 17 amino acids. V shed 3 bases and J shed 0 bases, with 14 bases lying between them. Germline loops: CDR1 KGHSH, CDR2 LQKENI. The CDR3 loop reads CASSPGTALATNEKLFF. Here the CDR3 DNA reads TGTGCCAGCTCACCCGGGACGGCGCTTGCAACTAATGAAAAACTGTTTTTT.